A selection of T cell receptor beta chains follows, all from one sample in a study of blood T cell repertoires in COVID-19. Some clones are missing from TCRdb's copy, which holds only in-frame ones; the method was immunoSEQ multiplex PCR. The data contain roughly 180,000 clones, roughly 83% of them singletons. The sequencing sample was made of PBMCs or T cells enriched from blood (not recorded which). These receptors were collected from a woman aged 55-70 years who had recovered from COVID-19. Both conserved end residues are part of each CDR3. The order of the fields is V gene, clone size, D gene, J gene, CDR3 DNA, CDR3 protein. A D gene is named only where the DNA matches it firmly. Some rows have no size entry. The others give once, few or many, or a class for an expanded clone.

V gene: TRBV7-3; clone size: few; D gene: NA; J gene: TRBJ2-5; CDR3 DNA: TGTGCCAGCAGCTTAATTCCCGGCCAAGAGACCCAGTACTTC; CDR3 protein: CASSLIPGQETQYF
V gene: TRBV28; clone size: NA; D gene: NA; J gene: TRBJ2-1; CDR3 DNA: TGTGCCACCGGACTGGGGGCAGGTGAGCAGTTCTTC; CDR3 protein: CATGLGAGEQFF
V gene: TRBV18; clone size: NA; D gene: TRBD2; J gene: TRBJ2-7; CDR3 DNA: TGTGCCAGCTCACCAGGACTAGCGGGGGGCTACGAGCAGTACTTC; CDR3 protein: CASSPGLAGGYEQYF
V gene: TRBV7-9; clone size: NA; D gene: NA; J gene: TRBJ1-4; CDR3 DNA: TGTGCCAGCAGCCCCTCCCCCCAGGGGTCGCCTGAAAAACTGTTTTTT; CDR3 protein: CASSPSPQGSPEKLFF
V gene: TRBV9; clone size: NA; D gene: TRBD1; J gene: TRBJ2-2; CDR3 DNA: TGTGCTTCAACGGCCGGGACAGGGTACACCGGGGAGCTGTTTTTT; CDR3 protein: CASTAGTGYTGELFF
V gene: TRBV19; clone size: NA; D gene: NA; J gene: TRBJ2-4; CDR3 DNA: TGTGCCAGTAGTAACACAGGGAGAGGAAACATTCAGTACTTC; CDR3 protein: CASSNTGRGNIQYF
V gene: TRBV19; clone size: NA; D gene: NA; J gene: TRBJ1-3; CDR3 DNA: TGTGCCAGTAGTATTGAGGGGGTGTCTGGAAACACCATATATTTT; CDR3 protein: CASSIEGVSGNTIYF
V gene: TRBV18; clone size: NA; D gene: NA; J gene: TRBJ1-1; CDR3 DNA: TGTGCCAGCTCTCCCGACCCGGGGAACACTGAAGCTTTCTTT; CDR3 protein: CASSPDPGNTEAFF
V gene: TRBV6-1; clone size: NA; D gene: NA; J gene: TRBJ2-7; CDR3 DNA: TGTGCCAGCAGTGCTTTGGCTTACGAGCAGTACTTC; CDR3 protein: CASSALAYEQYF
V gene: TRBV3-1/TRBV3-2; clone size: once; D gene: TRBD1; J gene: TRBJ1-3; CDR3 DNA: TGTGCCAGCAGCCAAGTAGGGACAGCACAGAACACCATATATTTT; CDR3 protein: CASSQVGTAQNTIYF
V gene: TRBV21-1; clone size: NA; D gene: NA; J gene: TRBJ2-3; CDR3 DNA: TGTGCCAGCAGCAAAGCTGGCGACAGGGGGCTGGGAGATACGCAGTATTTT; CDR3 protein: CASSKAGDRGLGDTQYF
V gene: TRBV27; clone size: NA; D gene: NA; J gene: TRBJ2-7; CDR3 DNA: TGTGCCAGCAGTTTTAAGGGGTTCGCCTACGAGCAGTACTTC; CDR3 protein: CASSFKGFAYEQYF
V gene: TRBV5-1; clone size: NA; D gene: TRBD1; J gene: TRBJ1-2; CDR3 DNA: TGCGCCAGCAGCCCACTACAGGGGGCAAGCTATGGCTACACCTTC; CDR3 protein: CASSPLQGASYGYTF
V gene: TRBV5-4; clone size: NA; D gene: TRBD1; J gene: TRBJ2-7; CDR3 DNA: TGTGCCAGCAGCTTAGGACAGGGTACTAACGAGCAGTACTTC; CDR3 protein: CASSLGQGTNEQYF
V gene: TRBV28; clone size: NA; D gene: NA; J gene: TRBJ2-7; CDR3 DNA: TGTGCCAGCAGTTCTATATACGAGCAGTACTTC; CDR3 protein: CASSSIYEQYF
V gene: TRBV3-1/TRBV3-2; clone size: NA; D gene: TRBD2; J gene: TRBJ2-1; CDR3 DNA: TGTGCCAGCAGCTCGGGACTAGCGGACAATGAGCAGTTCTTC; CDR3 protein: CASSSGLADNEQFF
V gene: TRBV14; clone size: few; D gene: TRBD2; J gene: TRBJ2-1; CDR3 DNA: TGTGCCAGCAGCCACCTAACTAGCGGATACAATGAGCAGTTCTTC; CDR3 protein: CASSHLTSGYNEQFF
V gene: TRBV27; clone size: NA; D gene: NA; J gene: TRBJ2-1; CDR3 DNA: TGTGCCAGCAGTTTGTCTAATGAGCAGTTCTTC; CDR3 protein: CASSLSNEQFF
V gene: TRBV10-3; clone size: NA; D gene: NA; J gene: TRBJ1-5; CDR3 DNA: TGTGCCATCAGTGAGTCTGGGCAGGGTAGCAATCAGCCCCAGCATTTT; CDR3 protein: CAISESGQGSNQPQHF
V gene: TRBV4-1; clone size: NA; D gene: NA; J gene: TRBJ1-3; CDR3 DNA: TGCGCCAGCAGCCAAGGAACAGGGACGGGAAACACCATATATTTT; CDR3 protein: CASSQGTGTGNTIYF
V gene: TRBV9; clone size: NA; D gene: TRBD2; J gene: TRBJ2-2; CDR3 DNA: TGTGCCAGCAGCGTAGCTAGCGGGGGGGCCTCGGTCGGGGAGCTGTTTTTT; CDR3 protein: CASSVASGGASVGELFF
V gene: TRBV6-6; clone size: NA; D gene: NA; J gene: TRBJ2-7; CDR3 DNA: TGTGCCAGCAGTTTTTCAGGCACCTACGAGCAGTACTTC; CDR3 protein: CASSFSGTYEQYF
V gene: TRBV6-5; clone size: NA; D gene: TRBD1; J gene: TRBJ2-2; CDR3 DNA: TGTGCCAGCAGGGGGACAGGGAGGATGGGGGAGCTGTTTTTT; CDR3 protein: CASRGTGRMGELFF
V gene: TRBV5-6; clone size: NA; D gene: NA; J gene: TRBJ1-1; CDR3 DNA: TGTGCCAGCAGCTTGGCCATCGGGATTAACACTGAAGCTTTCTTT; CDR3 protein: CASSLAIGINTEAFF
V gene: TRBV11-2; clone size: NA; D gene: NA; J gene: TRBJ1-2; CDR3 DNA: TGTGCCAGCAGCTTCGGGCAAGGGAGGGGAGTGCCTTTCTATGGCTACACCTTC; CDR3 protein: CASSFGQGRGVPFYGYTF
V gene: TRBV3-1/TRBV3-2; clone size: NA; D gene: TRBD1; J gene: TRBJ1-1; CDR3 DNA: TGTGCCAGCAGCCAACATCTACCGGGACAGGGATCTAAAGGGGGTGAAGCTTTCTTT; CDR3 protein: CASSQHLPGQGSKGGEAFF
V gene: TRBV29-1; clone size: NA; D gene: NA; J gene: TRBJ1-1; CDR3 DNA: TGCAGCGCTTATATCTGGGCTAAAGAGAACACTGAAGCTTTCTTT; CDR3 protein: CSAYIWAKENTEAFF
V gene: TRBV4-1; clone size: NA; D gene: NA; J gene: TRBJ2-7; CDR3 DNA: TGCGCCAGCAGCCTAGCGGAAGACTACGAGCAGTACTTC; CDR3 protein: CASSLAEDYEQYF
V gene: TRBV9; clone size: NA; D gene: TRBD2; J gene: TRBJ2-1; CDR3 DNA: TGTGCCAGCAGCGTAAGGCGGGAGGGATGGAGTGAGCAGTTCTTC; CDR3 protein: CASSVRREGWSEQFF
V gene: TRBV3-1/TRBV3-2; clone size: NA; D gene: NA; J gene: TRBJ1-1; CDR3 DNA: TGTGCCAGCAGGTCCGGCGGCACTGAAGCTTTCTTT; CDR3 protein: CASRSGGTEAFF
V gene: TRBV6-5; clone size: few; D gene: TRBD2; J gene: TRBJ2-7; CDR3 DNA: TGTGCCAGCAGTTCATCGAGCGGGAGTGCCGACGAGCAGTACTTC; CDR3 protein: CASSSSSGSADEQYF
V gene: TRBV10-2; clone size: once; D gene: NA; J gene: TRBJ2-5; CDR3 DNA: TGCGCCAGCAGTGTCGCGGGGTACCAAGAGACCCAGTACTTC; CDR3 protein: CASSVAGYQETQYF
V gene: TRBV5-5; clone size: few; D gene: TRBD1; J gene: TRBJ1-5; CDR3 DNA: TGTGCCAGCAGCCCGGGACAGGGGAATCAGCCCCAGCATTTT; CDR3 protein: CASSPGQGNQPQHF
V gene: TRBV10-2; clone size: NA; D gene: NA; J gene: TRBJ1-2; CDR3 DNA: TGCGCCAGCACCGTGGACATTTTCTATGGCTACACCTTC; CDR3 protein: CASTVDIFYGYTF
V gene: TRBV2; clone size: NA; D gene: NA; J gene: TRBJ2-2; CDR3 DNA: TGTGCCAGCAGCGACAGGGAGGTGACCGGGGAGCTGTTTTTT; CDR3 protein: CASSDREVTGELFF
V gene: TRBV9; clone size: NA; D gene: NA; J gene: TRBJ1-2; CDR3 DNA: TGTGCCAGCAGCGTAGATCCTACAGGAACGTCGGAAGTCTTC; CDR3 protein: CASSVDPTGTSEVF
V gene: TRBV12-3/TRBV12-4; clone size: few; D gene: NA; J gene: TRBJ1-5; CDR3 DNA: TGTGCCAGCAGTCGAGATCATCAGCCCCAGCATTTT; CDR3 protein: CASSRDHQPQHF
V gene: TRBV27; clone size: NA; D gene: TRBD1; J gene: TRBJ2-7; CDR3 DNA: TGTGCCAGCAGATTGGGGGGGACAGGGCCCTACGAGCAGTACTTC; CDR3 protein: CASRLGGTGPYEQYF
V gene: TRBV5-1; clone size: NA; D gene: NA; J gene: TRBJ2-7; CDR3 DNA: TGCGCCAGCAGCTATTCGGACATCCTGAGTGAGCAGTACTTC; CDR3 protein: CASSYSDILSEQYF
V gene: TRBV20-1; clone size: few; D gene: TRBD1; J gene: TRBJ1-6; CDR3 DNA: TGCAGTGCTAGTGTAGGACAGGGGAATTCACCCCTCCACTTT; CDR3 protein: CSASVGQGNSPLHF
V gene: TRBV5-1; clone size: NA; D gene: NA; J gene: TRBJ1-2; CDR3 DNA: TGCGCCAGCAGCTGGGGAGTAGACTATGGCTACACCTTC; CDR3 protein: CASSWGVDYGYTF
V gene: TRBV4-1; clone size: NA; D gene: NA; J gene: TRBJ2-7; CDR3 DNA: TGCGCCAGCAGCCAAATAGACAGGACTTCCTACGAGCAGTACTTC; CDR3 protein: CASSQIDRTSYEQYF